This T cell receptor beta chain emerged from a study of blood T cell repertoires in COVID-19. In the authors' methods: The authors estimated nucleated cell counts from reference gene primer amplification. Profiling relied on immunoSEQ multiplex PCR, and the TCRdb table lists in-frame clones only, not all of them. V, J and clone size derive from that table, while D and trimming were established from the DNA sequence. The sample has about 230,000 clones; around 84% are singletons. V lost 2 bases to trimming and J lost 1 base, with 11 bases between them. Looked up from germline, CDR1 is SGHTA and CDR2 is FQGNSA. The CDR3 runs 15 residues.

Material: peripheral blood. The sequence derives from a middle-aged man with COVID-19, enrolled during active disease. J is TRBJ1-1 and V is TRBV7-2, with D hard to call. CDR3 amino acids: CASSLIAGGNTEAFF. In DNA, the CDR3 is TGTGCCAGCAGCTTAATCGCCGGAGGGAACACTGAAGCTTTCTTT. Together with reference TRBV7-2 and TRBJ1-1, the CDR3 gives the full variable domain: GAGVSQSPSNKVTEKGKDVELRCDPISGHTALYWYRQSLGQGLEFLIYFQGNSAPDKSGLPSDRFSAERTGGSVSTLTIQRTQQEDSAVYLCASSLIAGGNTEAFFGQGTRLTVV.